Described below is a single TCR beta chain sequence and its context. A J-beta primer mix and a sample-barcoded 5' primer were used in a second PCR of about 6 to 12 cycles. MiXCR, run by TCRdb on the 5' RACE reads, gives a single entry per CDR3 protein. This repertoire shows roughly 800,000 distinct CDR3 sequences, about 62% found once; its top ten account for approximately 20%. The data were obtained in a study of blood T cells in healthy people across ages. The germline V gene has CDR1 SGHTA and CDR2 FQGTGA. Trimming at V came to 5 bases and at J to 9 bases, leaving 6 bases not matched to a gene. CDR3 length equals 13 residues. Each individual donor underwent a draw of 8.5 to 10 milliliters of peripheral blood.

The sequence was collected from a man younger than 40 in good health. Input material: blood. This chain connects TRBV7-3 to TRBJ2-1; 8 nucleotides agree with TRBD2. This CDR3 is CASSPFGGGEQFF. DNA of the CDR3: TGTGCCAGCAGCCCGTTCGGGGGGGGTGAGCAGTTCTTC.